A selection of T cell receptor beta chains follows, all from one sample in a study of shared clonotypes between healthy human individuals. Repertoires were generated with immunoSEQ multiplex PCR, while TCRdb's copy carries only in-frame clones and drops some. The sample shows 2 million to 2.5 million clones, almost 96% of them seen only once. Sequenced: naive CD4+ T cells sorted from blood. These receptors were obtained from a man between 18 and 35 years old in good health. CDR3s include the opening cysteine and the closing phenylalanine or tryptophan. The order of the fields is V gene, J gene, D gene, clone size, CDR3 protein, CDR3 DNA. D genes are given only for firm matches. A clone size is listed for some rows: how often the clone was seen (once, few, many), or a class if it is expanded.

TRBV19,TRBJ1-6,TRBD1,.,CASTLRQGHNSPLHF,TGTGCCAGTACCTTAAGACAGGGGCATAATTCACCCCTCCACTTT
TRBV5-4,TRBJ2-7,.,.,CASSLPSGYEQYF,TGTGCCAGCAGCTTGCCCTCTGGGTACGAGCAGTACTTC
TRBV15,TRBJ1-3,.,.,CATSNDRISGNTIYF,TGTGCCACCAGCAACGACAGGATCTCTGGAAACACCATATATTTT
TRBV6-5,TRBJ2-3,.,.,CASTLTDTQYF,TGTGCCAGCACCTTAACAGATACGCAGTATTTT
TRBV10-3,TRBJ2-3,TRBD2,.,CAISGGLAGGDTQYF,TGTGCCATCAGTGGGGGACTAGCGGGAGGAGATACGCAGTATTTT
TRBV6-5,TRBJ1-3,TRBD1,.,CASRAGTARRDTIYF,TGTGCCAGCAGAGCCGGGACAGCCAGGCGGGACACCATATATTTT
TRBV10-3,TRBJ1-5,.,.,CAISDQVLQPQHF,TGTGCCATCAGTGATCAAGTTTTACAGCCCCAGCATTTT
TRBV28,TRBJ2-5,.,once,CASSSSLAETQYF,TGTGCCAGCAGTTCATCCTTAGCCGAGACCCAGTACTTC
TRBV19,TRBJ2-7,TRBD2,.,CASSHLVGLGSYEQYF,TGTGCCAGTAGCCACCTTGTGGGACTAGGAAGCTACGAGCAGTACTTC
TRBV27,TRBJ2-5,TRBD1,.,CASSYRGLETQYF,TGTGCCAGCAGTTACAGGGGGCTGGAGACCCAGTACTTC
TRBV30,TRBJ2-7,.,.,CAWSVFGGSHEQYF,TGTGCCTGGAGTGTATTTGGGGGATCCCACGAGCAGTACTTC
TRBV27,TRBJ1-2,.,.,CASSLSYVSDGYTF,TGTGCCAGCAGTTTATCGTACGTTTCGGATGGCTACACCTTC
TRBV27,TRBJ1-1,.,.,CASSPWQGTEAFF,TGTGCCAGCAGTCCTTGGCAGGGCACTGAAGCTTTCTTT
TRBV15,TRBJ2-5,.,.,CATSRARTGLGETQYF,TGTGCCACCAGCAGAGCCAGAACAGGACTCGGGGAGACCCAGTACTTC
TRBV5-1,TRBJ2-7,.,few,CASSLSATGYEQYF,TGCGCCAGCAGCTTGAGCGCTACCGGCTACGAGCAGTACTTC
TRBV15,TRBJ2-1,.,.,CATSPHRGDEQFF,TGTGCCACCAGCCCCCACAGAGGGGATGAGCAGTTCTTC
TRBV2,TRBJ2-3,.,.,CASRNQGGTDTQYF,TGTGCCAGCAGAAATCAGGGTGGCACAGATACGCAGTATTTT
TRBV5-1,TRBJ2-2,TRBD1,.,CASSVQGAEAGELFF,TGCGCCAGCAGCGTACAGGGGGCGGAAGCCGGGGAGCTGTTTTTT
TRBV6-6,TRBJ1-5,.,.,CASRHRTVDSNQPQHF,TGTGCCAGCAGGCACAGGACAGTGGACAGCAATCAGCCCCAGCATTTT
TRBV19,TRBJ2-7,.,.,CATPGSGYEQYF,TGTGCCACTCCTGGCTCTGGGTACGAGCAGTACTTC
TRBV19,TRBJ2-2,.,.,CASSILSGELFF,TGTGCCAGTAGTATTCTCTCCGGGGAGCTGTTTTTT
TRBV5-6,TRBJ1-2,.,.,CASSLFWSGGDEKGYTF,TGTGCCAGCAGCTTGTTTTGGAGCGGAGGGGATGAGAAGGGCTACACCTTC
TRBV18,TRBJ2-7,.,.,CASSLGQSSYEQYF,TGTGCCAGCTCACTAGGACAGAGTTCCTACGAGCAGTACTTC
TRBV11-2,TRBJ2-7,TRBD2,once,CASSLDPPSGNSYEQYF,TGTGCCAGCAGCTTAGATCCCCCTAGCGGCAACTCCTACGAGCAGTACTTC
TRBV5-4,TRBJ2-5,.,.,CASSSDSPSETQYF,TGTGCCAGCAGCTCGGACAGTCCCAGTGAGACCCAGTACTTC
TRBV5-1,TRBJ2-2,TRBD2,.,CASSLDGLVNTGELFF,TGCGCCAGCAGCTTGGATGGACTAGTGAACACCGGGGAGCTGTTTTTT
TRBV10-3,TRBJ1-6,TRBD1,.,CAISGQRTGDSPLHF,TGTGCCATCAGTGGCCAAAGAACAGGGGATTCACCCCTCCACTTT
TRBV5-1,TRBJ2-3,TRBD1,.,CASSTGQGVTDTQYF,TGCGCCAGCAGCACGGGACAGGGAGTCACAGATACGCAGTATTTT
TRBV29-1,TRBJ1-1,.,few,CSVNVGPGLNTEAFF,TGCAGCGTTAATGTGGGTCCAGGACTGAACACTGAAGCTTTCTTT
TRBV18,TRBJ2-7,.,.,CASSGEEQYF,TGTGCCAGCTCAGGAGAGGAGCAGTACTTC
TRBV5-1,TRBJ2-7,.,once,CASSIPGEAPGEQYF,TGCGCCAGCAGCATCCCGGGGGAGGCCCCGGGCGAGCAGTACTTC